This T cell receptor (beta chain) was observed in a study of T-cell reconstitution after alpha-beta-depleted transplantation in children. Study-level results: Newly produced T cells mostly provided counts and TCRbeta diversity after one year, as hyperexpanded clones declined. In patients about two months after transplant, alpha-beta T cells reportedly arose from several hundred expanded graft clones. For some patients, TCRbeta diversity was high at day 60 because of recipient T cells and thymic progenitors that survived.

The CDR3 totals 15 residues. V was cut by 5 bases and J by 1 base, with 15 bases left in between. Germline V gives CDR1 SGHRS, CDR2 YFSETQ. TCRbeta library construction was performed incorporating unique molecular identifiers. TCRdb analysed the PCR reads with MiXCR anew, one entry per CDR3 protein. The table records some 200,000 distinct CDR3 sequences, about 6.6% of them present only once. This clonotype was detected ten times or more. As yet, its antigen is unknown. The chain combines TRBV5-1 with TRBJ1-1; D unclear. This sample comprised PBMCs, obtained before TCRalphabeta/CD19-depleted stem cell transplant. The TCR was taken from a boy aged 2 to 10 with acute lymphoblastic leukemia, due to receive a stem cell transplant. The CDR3 loop reads CASRDRVGENTEAFF. The CDR3 bases are TGCGCCAGCAGAGATAGGGTCGGGGAGAACACTGAAGCTTTCTTT.